This T cell receptor (beta chain) was recorded in a study of T-cell memory formation after mild COVID-19. Germline loops: CDR1 SGHTA, CDR2 FQGTGA. V was shortened by 6 bases and J by 2 bases, with 9 bases between the two germline ends. The CDR3 is 13 amino acids. TCRdb reprocessed the 5' RACE reads with MiXCR, giving one entry per CDR3 protein. The data contain 300,000 to 400,000 distinct CDR3 sequences, roughly 13% of them singletons. This sequence was found in a man younger than 30 who had mild COVID-19 (a few samples of this study predate the infection). Cell type and time point are not known. Material for sequencing was PBMCs or a T cell subset sorted from them (not recorded which). This rearrangement joins TRBV7-3 to TRBJ2-3; the D gene is possibly TRBD2 (5 bases). DNA for the CDR3: TGTGCCAGCAGTTCGGGGATCACAGATACGCAGTATTTT. Translating it yields CASSSGITDTQYF.